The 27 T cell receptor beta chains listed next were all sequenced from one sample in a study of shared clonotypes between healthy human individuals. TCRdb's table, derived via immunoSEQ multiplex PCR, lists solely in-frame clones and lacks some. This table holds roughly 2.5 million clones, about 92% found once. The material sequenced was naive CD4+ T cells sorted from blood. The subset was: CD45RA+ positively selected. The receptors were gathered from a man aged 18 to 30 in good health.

CDR3 sequence: CASNKGTSGRAGNEQFF. The CDR3 DNA reads TGCGCCAGCAACAAAGGGACTAGCGGGAGGGCGGGGAATGAGCAGTTCTTC. This chain links TRBV10-2 with TRBJ2-1; 16 nucleotides agree with TRBD2. This CDR3 has 17 amino acids. V was clipped by 7 bases and J by 7 bases; unmatched bases: 10. Germline-derived CDR1 and CDR2 are WSHSY and SAAADI.

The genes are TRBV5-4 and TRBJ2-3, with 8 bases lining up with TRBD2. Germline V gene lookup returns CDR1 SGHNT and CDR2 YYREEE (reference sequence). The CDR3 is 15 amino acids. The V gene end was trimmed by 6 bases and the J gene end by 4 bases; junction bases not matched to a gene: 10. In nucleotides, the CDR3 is TGTGCCAGCACCCCCACTAGCGGTGCGGCAGATACGCAGTATTTT. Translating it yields CASTPTSGAADTQYF. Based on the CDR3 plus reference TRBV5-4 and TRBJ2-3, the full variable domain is ETGVTQSPTHLIKTRGQQVTLRCSSQSGHNTVSWYQQALGQGPQFIFQYYREEENGRGNFPPRFSGLQFPNYSSELNVNALELDDSALYLCASTPTSGAADTQYFGPGTRLTVL.

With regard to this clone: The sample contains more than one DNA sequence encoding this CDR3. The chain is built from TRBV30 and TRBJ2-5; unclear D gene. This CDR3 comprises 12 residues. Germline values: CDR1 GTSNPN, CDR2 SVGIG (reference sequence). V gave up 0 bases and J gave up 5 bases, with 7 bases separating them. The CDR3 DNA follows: TGTGCCTGGAGTGTGGTAGGGGAGACCCAGTACTTC. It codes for CAWSVVGETQYF.

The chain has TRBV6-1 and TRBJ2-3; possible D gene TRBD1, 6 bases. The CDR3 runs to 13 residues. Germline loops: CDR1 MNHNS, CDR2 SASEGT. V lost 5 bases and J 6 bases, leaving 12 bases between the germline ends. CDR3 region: CASSSDRTDTQYF. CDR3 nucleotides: TGTGCCAGCAGTTCGGACAGAACGGATACGCAGTATTTT.

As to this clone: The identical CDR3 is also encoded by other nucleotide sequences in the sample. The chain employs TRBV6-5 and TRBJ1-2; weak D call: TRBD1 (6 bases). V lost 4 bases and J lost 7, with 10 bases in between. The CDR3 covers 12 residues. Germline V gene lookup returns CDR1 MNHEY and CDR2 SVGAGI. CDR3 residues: CASSSQGGGYTF. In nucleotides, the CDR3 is TGTGCCAGCAGTTCACAGGGAGGTGGCTACACCTTC.

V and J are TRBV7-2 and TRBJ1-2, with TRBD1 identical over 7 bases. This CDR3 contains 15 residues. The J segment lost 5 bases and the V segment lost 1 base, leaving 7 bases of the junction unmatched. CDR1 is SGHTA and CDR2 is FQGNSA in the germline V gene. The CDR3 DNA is TGTGCCAGCAGCTTAGAACAGGGGCCGTTTTATGGCTACACCTTC. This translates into CASSLEQGPFYGYTF.

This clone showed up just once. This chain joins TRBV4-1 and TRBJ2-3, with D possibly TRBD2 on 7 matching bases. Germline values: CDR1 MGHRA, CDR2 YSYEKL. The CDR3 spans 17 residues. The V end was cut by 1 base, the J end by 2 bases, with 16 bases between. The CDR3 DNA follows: TGCGCCAGCAGCCAAGGGGTTCTCGGGGGGCTCACAGATACGCAGTATTTT. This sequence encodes CASSQGVLGGLTDTQYF.

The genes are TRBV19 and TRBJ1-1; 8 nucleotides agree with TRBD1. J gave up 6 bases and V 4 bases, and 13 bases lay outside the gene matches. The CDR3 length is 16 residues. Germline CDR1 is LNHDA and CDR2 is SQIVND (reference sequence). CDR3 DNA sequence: TGTGCCAGTAGTACCCCAGGGGGCGCGTATAACGCTGAAGCTTTCTTT. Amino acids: CASSTPGGAYNAEAFF. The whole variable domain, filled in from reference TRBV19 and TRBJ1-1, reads DGGITQSPKYLFRKEGQNVTLSCEQNLNHDAMYWYRQDPGQGLRLIYYSQIVNDFQKGDIAEGYSVSREKKESFPLTVTSAQKNPTAFYLCASSTPGGAYNAEAFFGQGTRLTVV.

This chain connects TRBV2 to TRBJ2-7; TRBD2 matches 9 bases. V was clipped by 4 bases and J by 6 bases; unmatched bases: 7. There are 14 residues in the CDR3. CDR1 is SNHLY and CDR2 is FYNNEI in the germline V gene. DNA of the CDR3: TGTGCCAGCAGTGGGCGGGGGGGATTAGGCGAGCAGTACTTC. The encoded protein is CASSGRGGLGEQYF.

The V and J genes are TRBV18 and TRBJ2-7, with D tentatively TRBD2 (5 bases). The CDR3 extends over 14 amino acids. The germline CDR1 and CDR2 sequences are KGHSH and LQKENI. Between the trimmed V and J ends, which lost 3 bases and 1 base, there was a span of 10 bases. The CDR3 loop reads CASSPLLVSYEQYF. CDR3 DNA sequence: TGTGCCAGCTCACCCCTACTAGTATCCTACGAGCAGTACTTC. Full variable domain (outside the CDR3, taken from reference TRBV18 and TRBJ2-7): NAGVMQNPRHLVRRRGQEARLRCSPMKGHSHVYWYRQLPEEGLKFMVYLQKENIIDESGMPKERFSAEFPKEGPSILRIQQVVRGDSAAYFCASSPLLVSYEQYFGPGTRLTVT.

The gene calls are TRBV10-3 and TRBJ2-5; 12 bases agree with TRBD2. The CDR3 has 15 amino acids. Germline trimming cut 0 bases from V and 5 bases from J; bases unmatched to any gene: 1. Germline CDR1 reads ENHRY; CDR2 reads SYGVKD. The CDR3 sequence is CAISESLAGGETQYF. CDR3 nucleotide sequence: TGTGCCATCAGTGAGTCACTAGCGGGAGGTGAGACCCAGTACTTC.

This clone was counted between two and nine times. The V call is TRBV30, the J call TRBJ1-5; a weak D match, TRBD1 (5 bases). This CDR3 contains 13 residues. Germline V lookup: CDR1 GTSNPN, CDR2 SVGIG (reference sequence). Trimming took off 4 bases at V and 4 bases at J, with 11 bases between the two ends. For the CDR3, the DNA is TGTGCCTGGAATGCAGGGTCGAATCAGCCCCAGCATTTT. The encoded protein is CAWNAGSNQPQHF.

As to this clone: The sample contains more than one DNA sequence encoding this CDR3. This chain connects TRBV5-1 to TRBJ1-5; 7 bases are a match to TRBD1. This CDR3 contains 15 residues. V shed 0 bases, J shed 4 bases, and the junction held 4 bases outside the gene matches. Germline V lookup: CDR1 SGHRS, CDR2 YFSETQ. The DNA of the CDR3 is TGCGCCAGCAGCTTGGAACAGGGGAGGAATCAGCCCCAGCATTTT. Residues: CASSLEQGRNQPQHF.

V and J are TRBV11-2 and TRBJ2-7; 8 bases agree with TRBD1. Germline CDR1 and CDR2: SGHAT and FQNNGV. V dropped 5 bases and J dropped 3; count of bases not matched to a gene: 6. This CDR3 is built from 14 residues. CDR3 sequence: CASSKGQGSYEQYF. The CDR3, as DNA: TGTGCCAGCAGCAAAGGACAGGGAAGCTACGAGCAGTACTTC.

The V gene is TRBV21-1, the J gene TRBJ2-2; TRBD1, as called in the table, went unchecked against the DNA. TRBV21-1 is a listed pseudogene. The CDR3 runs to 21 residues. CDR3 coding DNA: TGTGCCAGCAGCAAAAGTGGCACGGAGGGGGCGCGGTCGAGTGGCACCGGGGAGCTGTTTTTT. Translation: CASSKSGTEGARSSGTGELFF.

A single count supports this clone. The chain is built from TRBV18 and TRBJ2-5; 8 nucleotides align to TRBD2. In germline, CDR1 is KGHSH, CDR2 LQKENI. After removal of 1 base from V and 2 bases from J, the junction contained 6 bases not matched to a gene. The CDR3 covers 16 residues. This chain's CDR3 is CASSPQRGLGQETQYF. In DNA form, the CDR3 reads TGTGCCAGCTCACCACAGAGGGGACTAGGACAAGAGACCCAGTACTTC.

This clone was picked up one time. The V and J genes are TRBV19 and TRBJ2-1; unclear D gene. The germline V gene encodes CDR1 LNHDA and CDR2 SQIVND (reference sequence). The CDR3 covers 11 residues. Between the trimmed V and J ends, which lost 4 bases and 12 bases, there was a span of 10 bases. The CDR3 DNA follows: TGTGCCAGTAGTACCCACCTAGGGCAGTTCTTC. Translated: CASSTHLGQFF.

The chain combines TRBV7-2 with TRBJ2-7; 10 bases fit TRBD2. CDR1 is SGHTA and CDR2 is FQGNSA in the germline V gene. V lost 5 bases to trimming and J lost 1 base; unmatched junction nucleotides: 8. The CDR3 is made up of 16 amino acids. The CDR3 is CASSKTGTSASYEQYF. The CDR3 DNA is TGTGCCAGCAGCAAAACCGGGACTAGCGCGTCCTACGAGCAGTACTTC.

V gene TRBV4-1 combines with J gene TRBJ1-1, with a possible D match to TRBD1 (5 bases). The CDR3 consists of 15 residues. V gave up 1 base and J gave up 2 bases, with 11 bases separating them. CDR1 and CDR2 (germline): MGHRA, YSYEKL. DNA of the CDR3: TGCGCCAGCAGCCAAGGGGCGGGGGTTAACACTGAAGCTTTCTTT. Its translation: CASSQGAGVNTEAFF.

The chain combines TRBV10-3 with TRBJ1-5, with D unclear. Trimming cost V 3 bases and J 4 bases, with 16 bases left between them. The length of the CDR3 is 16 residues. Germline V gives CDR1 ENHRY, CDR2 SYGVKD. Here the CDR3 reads CAISDLVDNENQPQHF. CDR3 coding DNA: TGTGCCATCAGTGATTTGGTAGACAACGAGAATCAGCCCCAGCATTTT.

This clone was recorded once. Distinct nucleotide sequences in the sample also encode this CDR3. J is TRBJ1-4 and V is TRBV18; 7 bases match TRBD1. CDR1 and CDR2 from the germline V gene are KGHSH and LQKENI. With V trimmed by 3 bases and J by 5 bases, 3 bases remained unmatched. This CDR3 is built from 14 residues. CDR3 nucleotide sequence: TGTGCCAGCTCACCGGGACAGAGAAATGAAAAACTGTTTTTT. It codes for CASSPGQRNEKLFF.

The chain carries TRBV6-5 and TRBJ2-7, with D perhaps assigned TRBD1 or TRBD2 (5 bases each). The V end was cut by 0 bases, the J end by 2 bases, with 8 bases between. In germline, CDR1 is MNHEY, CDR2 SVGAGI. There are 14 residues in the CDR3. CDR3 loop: CASSYSGTPYEQYF. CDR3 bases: TGTGCCAGCAGTTACTCCGGGACGCCCTACGAGCAGTACTTC.

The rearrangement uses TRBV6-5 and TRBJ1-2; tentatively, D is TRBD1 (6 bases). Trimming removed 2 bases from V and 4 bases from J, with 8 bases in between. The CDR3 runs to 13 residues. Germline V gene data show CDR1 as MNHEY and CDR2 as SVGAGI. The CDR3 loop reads CASSYGTPYGYTF. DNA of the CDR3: TGTGCCAGCAGTTACGGGACACCCTATGGCTACACCTTC.

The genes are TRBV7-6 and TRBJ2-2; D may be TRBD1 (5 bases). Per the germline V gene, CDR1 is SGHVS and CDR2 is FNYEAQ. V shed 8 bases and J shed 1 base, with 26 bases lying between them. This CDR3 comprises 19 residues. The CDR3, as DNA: TGTGCCAGCCGGACATCGATGAACGATGTGGGTTGGAACACCGGGGAGCTGTTTTTT. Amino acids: CASRTSMNDVGWNTGELFF.

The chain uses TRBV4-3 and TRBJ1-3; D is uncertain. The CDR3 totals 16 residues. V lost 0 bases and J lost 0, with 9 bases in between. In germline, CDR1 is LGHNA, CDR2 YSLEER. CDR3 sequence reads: CASSQDRAYSGNTIYF. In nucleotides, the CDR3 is TGCGCCAGCAGCCAAGATCGGGCCTACTCTGGAAACACCATATATTTT.

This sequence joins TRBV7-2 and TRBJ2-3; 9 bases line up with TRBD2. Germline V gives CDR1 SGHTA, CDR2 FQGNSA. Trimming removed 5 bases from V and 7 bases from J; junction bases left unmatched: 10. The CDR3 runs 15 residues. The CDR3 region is CASSPSRGGINTQYF. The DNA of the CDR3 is TGTGCCAGCAGCCCCTCGCGGGGGGGAATAAATACGCAGTATTTT.

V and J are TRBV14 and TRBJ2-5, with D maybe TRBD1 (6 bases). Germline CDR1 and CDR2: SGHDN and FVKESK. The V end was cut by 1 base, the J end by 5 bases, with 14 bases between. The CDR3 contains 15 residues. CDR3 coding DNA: TGTGCCAGCAGCCAAGTCGCAGGGGCCGGGGAGACCCAGTACTTC. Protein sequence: CASSQVAGAGETQYF.